This T cell receptor (beta chain) was sequenced for a study of blood T cell repertoires in COVID-19. Study details: The analysed material was cDNA or gDNA that came from T cells, B-cell-depleted T cells, or PBMCs.

Living in about two dozen US areas, the participants were between about 18 and 90 years of age. Original processing notes: The authors estimated nucleated cell counts from reference gene primer amplification. Sequenced by immunoSEQ multiplex PCR; TCRdb stores in-frame clones only, minus some. V and J calls and clone size are copied from that table; D and trimming were computed from the DNA. Counted here are about 300,000 clones, just over 85% occurring once; the ten biggest clones make up around 4.6%. This receptor was taken from a young man who had recovered from COVID-19. Sequencing was performed on PBMCs or T cells enriched from blood (not recorded which).

CDR3 sequence: CASSRGGGGTQYF. The CDR3 DNA is TGTGCCAGCAGCCGAGGAGGAGGTGGGACCCAGTACTTC. The J gene is TRBJ2-5, the V gene TRBV14; D may be TRBD2 (5 bases). The CDR3 runs 13 residues. Germline assignment: CDR1 SGHDN and CDR2 FVKESK. V was trimmed by 4 bases and J by 7 bases, leaving 13 bases between them.